This T cell receptor (beta chain) was captured by sequencing in a study of blood T cell repertoires in COVID-19. Study context: PBMCs, B-cell-depleted T cells, or T cells were the source of the cDNA or gDNA that made up the material.

Seattle patients were enrolled during active infection and followed longitudinally. Assay used: immunoSEQ multiplex PCR; TCRdb lists only in-frame clones, some missing. The sample lists about 160,000 clones; 92% were seen once. This CDR3 has 13 amino acids. Deletions cut 0 bases from V and 2 bases from J, with 7 bases between. Per the germline V gene, CDR1 is SQVTM and CDR2 is ANQGSEA. Sequences were obtained from peripheral blood. The rearrangement links TRBV29-1 to TRBJ1-2; D remains ambiguous. The TCR originated in a man aged 25 to 40 with COVID-19, enrolled during active disease. The CDR3: CSVEDGRNYGYTF. CDR3 DNA: TGCAGCGTTGAAGATGGCAGAAACTATGGCTACACCTTC.